The 2 T cell receptor beta chains presented below share a single source sample, sequenced in a study of blood T cells in healthy people across ages. A sample-barcoded 5' primer and a J-beta primer mix were used in a second PCR of roughly 7 to 11 cycles. Via MiXCR, TCRdb re-called the 5' RACE reads, giving one row per CDR3 protein. In the table there are approximately 350,000 distinct CDR3 sequences, about 52% of which are singletons. Sequencing used blood. These receptors all come from a man aged 60 to 69 in good health.

This chain connects TRBV29-1 to TRBJ1-1; weak D call: TRBD1 (6 bases). CDR3 size: 13 residues. Germline V CDR1 and CDR2: SQVTM, ANQGSEA. Trimming pared 6 bases from V and 6 bases from J, leaving 17 bases between. The CDR3 DNA follows: TGCAGCGTAACAACTAACAGGGTCGCTGAAGCTTTCTTT. Translating it yields CSVTTNRVAEAFF.

As regards this clonotype: A much more abundant neighbour one base away suggests this may be a read error. J is TRBJ2-4 and V is TRBV28; 7 positions agree with TRBD1. The assigned J gene may be wrong: the sequence end matches TRBJ2-5 better. This CDR3 spans 15 amino acids. CDR1 and CDR2 from the germline V gene are MDHEN and SYDVKM. The CDR3 DNA is TGTGCCAGCAGTTCCCGTAGGGACAGTCAAGCGACCCAGTACTTC. Translated: CASSSRRDSQATQYF.